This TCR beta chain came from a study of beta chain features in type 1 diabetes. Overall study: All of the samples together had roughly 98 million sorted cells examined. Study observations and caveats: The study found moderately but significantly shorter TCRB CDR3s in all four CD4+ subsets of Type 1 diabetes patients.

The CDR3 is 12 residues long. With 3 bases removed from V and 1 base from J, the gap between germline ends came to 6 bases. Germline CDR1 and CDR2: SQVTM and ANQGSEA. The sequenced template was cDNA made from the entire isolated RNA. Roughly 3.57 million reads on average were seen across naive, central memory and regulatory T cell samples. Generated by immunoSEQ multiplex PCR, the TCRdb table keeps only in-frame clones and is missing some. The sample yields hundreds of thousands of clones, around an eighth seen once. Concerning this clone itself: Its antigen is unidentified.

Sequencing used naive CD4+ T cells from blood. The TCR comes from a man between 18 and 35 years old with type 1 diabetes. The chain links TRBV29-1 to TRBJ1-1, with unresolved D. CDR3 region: CSVDRWNTEAFF. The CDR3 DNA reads TGCAGCGTTGACCGGTGGAACACTGAAGCTTTCTTT.